The T cell receptor (beta chain) under discussion was sequenced for a study of T cells in Graves' hyperthyroidism and ophthalmopathy. Concerning this clonotype itself: The antigen is not known.

Around 10 ml fresh peripheral blood yielded the PBMCs. Amplification of TCR beta CDR3 regions was performed using RNA transcripts as template. Carried out on the TCR CDR3, a first-round RT-PCR used the HTBI primer set. TCRdb ran MiXCR on the multiplex PCR reads and lists one entry per CDR3 protein. The data show hundreds of thousands of distinct CDR3 sequences, 20% to 25% seen once. Study outcomes and limitations: Blood shared most expanded thyroid clonotypes above 0.001.

The CDR3 covers 13 residues. Trimming took 2 bases from V and 6 from J, leaving 10 bases between them. Germline assignment: CDR1 SGHTA and CDR2 FQGNSA. This clonotype was obtained from a man younger than 40 with Graves' ophthalmopathy. This chain links TRBV7-2 with TRBJ1-2; D unclear. Material: blood. The DNA of the CDR3 is TGTGCCAGCAGCTTATTTAAGCCAGATGGCTACACCTTC. Protein product: CASSLFKPDGYTF. The full variable domain, its missing parts supplied by reference TRBV7-2 and TRBJ1-2, is GAGVSQSPSNKVTEKGKDVELRCDPISGHTALYWYRQSLGQGLEFLIYFQGNSAPDKSGLPSDRFSAERTGGSVSTLTIQRTQQEDSAVYLCASSLFKPDGYTFGSGTRLTVV.